This T cell receptor beta chain is from a study of T cells after yellow fever vaccination. Germline CDR1 is SGHTA and CDR2 is FQGNSA. This CDR3 has 14 residues. V lost 2 bases to trimming and J lost 8 bases, with 12 bases between them. A single record per CDR3 protein comes from TCRdb applying MiXCR to the 5' RACE reads. The sample holds about 580,000 distinct CDR3 sequences, around a sixth seen once. This TCR was sampled from a man aged 18 to 30 who received the YFV17D yellow fever vaccine. The gene calls are TRBV7-2 and TRBJ1-4; D might be TRBD1 (6 bases). The sequencing here drew on PBMCs, taken 5 days after the first yellow fever vaccination. This CDR3 is CASSLLGAREKLFF. The CDR3, as DNA: TGTGCCAGCAGCTTATTGGGGGCTCGAGAAAAACTGTTTTTT.